This T cell receptor beta chain came from a study of shared clonotypes between healthy human individuals. Using immunoSEQ multiplex PCR, the repertoire was profiled, and TCRdb retains in-frame clones only, with some absent. The profile covers around 370,000 clones, with 90% to 98% appearing a single time and approximately 0.3% taken by the ten largest. From germline, CDR1 is MNHNS and CDR2 SASEGT. Unmatched junction bases numbered 2, after V lost 0 bases and J lost 0 bases. The CDR3 runs to 17 residues. This chain links TRBV6-1 with TRBJ2-3; 11 positions agree with TRBD2. Sequenced input: memory CD8+ T cells sorted from blood. Noted subset: CD45RO+ cells pooled with CCR7-negative TemRA cells. This TCR derives from a man aged 30 to 45 in good health. The CDR3 here is CASSEASGRASTDTQYF. In DNA form, the CDR3 reads TGTGCCAGCAGTGAAGCTAGCGGGAGGGCTAGCACAGATACGCAGTATTTT.